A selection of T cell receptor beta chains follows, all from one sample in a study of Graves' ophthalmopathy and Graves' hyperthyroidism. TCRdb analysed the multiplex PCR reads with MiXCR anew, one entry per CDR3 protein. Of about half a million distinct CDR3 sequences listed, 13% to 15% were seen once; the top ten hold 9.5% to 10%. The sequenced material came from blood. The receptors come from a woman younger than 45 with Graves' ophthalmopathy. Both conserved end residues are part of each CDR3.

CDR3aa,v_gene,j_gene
CASSYHNSNQPQHF,TRBV12-3/TRBV12-4,TRBJ1-5
CASSYAPFGYYEQYF,TRBV6-5,TRBJ2-7
CASSLLSAATEAFF,TRBV28,TRBJ1-1
CASSPPTGKNTEAFF,TRBV18,TRBJ1-1
CASSSSGDYGYTF,TRBV28,TRBJ1-2
CASNQQVADTEAFF,TRBV5-5,TRBJ1-1
CASSLFWDPGLAGGQETQYF,TRBV12-3/TRBV12-4,TRBJ2-5
CATSDPSGGGYGYTF,TRBV24-1,TRBJ1-2
CASSLTGAMNTEAFF,TRBV28,TRBJ1-1
CASSLGARGTGELFF,TRBV13,TRBJ2-2
CASSLNAGVNTEAFF,TRBV28,TRBJ1-1
CASRLTGTVNQPQHF,TRBV27,TRBJ1-5
CATSRDWRDASYGYTF,TRBV15,TRBJ1-2
CASSSTGGAQETQYF,TRBV7-3,TRBJ2-5
CASNLVGSYEQYF,TRBV28,TRBJ2-7
CASSLALFPGRGAAKNIKYF,TRBV7-2,TRBJ2-4
CASSPPGTARHTF,TRBV18,TRBJ1-2
CASSGGSPLVDEQYF,TRBV6-1,TRBJ2-7
CASIQGEMNTEAFF,TRBV6-1,TRBJ1-1
CASSASTGTSEQYF,TRBV7-9,TRBJ2-7
CASSESERLAGRYEQYF,TRBV2,TRBJ2-7
CSVNQGSNQPQHF,TRBV29-1,TRBJ1-5
CASSNRARNQPQHF,TRBV12-3/TRBV12-4,TRBJ1-5
CASSFGQGGAYEQYF,TRBV13,TRBJ2-7
CASSSEYRDSYGYTF,TRBV12-3/TRBV12-4,TRBJ1-2
CASSLDQETQYF,TRBV12-3/TRBV12-4,TRBJ2-5
CASSPLGSSYNSPLHF,TRBV28,TRBJ1-6
CASSEPGGSNQPQHF,TRBV6-1,TRBJ1-5
CASSFAGQETQCF,TRBV28,TRBJ2-5